The present TCR beta chain was sequenced within a study of shared clonotypes between healthy human individuals. The data were produced by immunoSEQ multiplex PCR, yet TCRdb's version contains in-frame clones alone and is incomplete. The sample records around 1.9 million clones, approximately 92% being singletons. In the naive CD8 group, cells lacked CD45RO and were positively selected for CCR7, so terminally differentiated effector memory CD45RA+ cells were left out. The CDR3 spans 15 residues. CDR1 and CDR2 (germline): SGHRS, YFSETQ. Losses at the gene ends were 7 bases for V and 4 bases for J; bases not matched to a gene: 8.

The rearrangement uses TRBV5-1 and TRBJ2-1; 10 nucleotides line up with TRBD2. This TCR came from a man aged 18 to 29 in good health. Some clones in this sample may be carry-over from other donors' samples. Sequenced input: naive CD8+ T cells from PBMCs. CDR3 sequence (DNA): TGCGCCAGCCAGAGCGGGAGGGCCCGATACAATGAGCAGTTCTTC. Residues: CASQSGRARYNEQFF.